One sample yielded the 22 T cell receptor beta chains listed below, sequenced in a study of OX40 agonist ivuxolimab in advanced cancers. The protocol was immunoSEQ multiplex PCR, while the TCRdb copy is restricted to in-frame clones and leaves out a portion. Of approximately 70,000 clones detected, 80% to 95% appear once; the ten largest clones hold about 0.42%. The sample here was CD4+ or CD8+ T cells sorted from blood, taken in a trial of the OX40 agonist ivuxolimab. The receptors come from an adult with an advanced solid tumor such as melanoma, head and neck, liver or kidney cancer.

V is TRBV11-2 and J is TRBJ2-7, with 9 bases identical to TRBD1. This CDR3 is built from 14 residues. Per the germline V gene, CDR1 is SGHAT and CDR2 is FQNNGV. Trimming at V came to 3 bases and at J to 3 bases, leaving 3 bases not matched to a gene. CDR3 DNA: TGTGCCAGCAGCTTCCGGGACAGGGTCTACGAGCAGTACTTC. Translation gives CASSFRDRVYEQYF.

Written as DNA, the CDR3 is TGTGCCAGTCGTGCGAGGGAGGTAAACACCGGGGAGCTGTTTTTT. Translation: CASRAREVNTGELFF. The V call is TRBV6-1, the J call TRBJ2-2; D perhaps matches TRBD2 (6 bases). Deletions cut 9 bases from V and 2 bases from J, with 16 bases between. This CDR3 is 15 amino acids long. Germline V CDR1 and CDR2: MNHNS, SASEGT.

This CDR3 reads CASKGSQETQYF. DNA of the CDR3: TGTGCCAGCAAAGGCAGCCAAGAGACCCAGTACTTC. The V gene is TRBV2, the J gene TRBJ2-5; no clear D gene. Germline CDR1 and CDR2: SNHLY and FYNNEI. V was shortened by 7 bases and J by 1 base, with 7 bases between the two germline ends. CDR3 size: 12 residues. Based on the CDR3 plus reference TRBV2 and TRBJ2-5, the full variable domain is EPEVTQTPSHQVTQMGQEVILRCVPISNHLYFYWYRQILGQKVEFLVSFYNNEISEKSEIFDDQFSVERPDGSNFTLKIRSTKLEDSAMYFCASKGSQETQYFGPGTRLLVL.

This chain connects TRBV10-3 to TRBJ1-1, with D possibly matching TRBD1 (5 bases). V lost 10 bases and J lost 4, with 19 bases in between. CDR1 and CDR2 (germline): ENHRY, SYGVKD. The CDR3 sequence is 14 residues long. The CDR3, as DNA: TGTGCCAGCAAGACAGTCCCACTGGGCACTGAAGCTTTCTTT. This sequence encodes CASKTVPLGTEAFF.

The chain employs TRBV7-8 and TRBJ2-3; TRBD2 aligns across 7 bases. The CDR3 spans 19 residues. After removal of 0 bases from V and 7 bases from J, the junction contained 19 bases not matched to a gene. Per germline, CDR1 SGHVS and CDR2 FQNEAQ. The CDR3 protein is CASSLASRRFAGAGNTQYF. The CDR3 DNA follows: TGTGCCAGCAGCTTAGCATCCCGTCGGTTCGCGGGAGCGGGGAATACGCAGTATTTT.

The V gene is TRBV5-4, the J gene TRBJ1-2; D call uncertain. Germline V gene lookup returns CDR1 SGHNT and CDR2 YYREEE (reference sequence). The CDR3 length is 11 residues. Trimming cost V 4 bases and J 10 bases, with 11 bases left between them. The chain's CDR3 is CASSLFWAYTF. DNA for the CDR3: TGTGCCAGCAGCCTATTCTGGGCCTACACCTTC.

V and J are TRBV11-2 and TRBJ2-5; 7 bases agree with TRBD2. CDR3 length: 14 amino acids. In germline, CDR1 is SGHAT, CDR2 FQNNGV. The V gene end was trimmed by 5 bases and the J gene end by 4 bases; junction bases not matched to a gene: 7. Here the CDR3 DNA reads TGTGCCAGCAGCGTCGGAGCGGGACCAGAGACCCAGTACTTC. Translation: CASSVGAGPETQYF.

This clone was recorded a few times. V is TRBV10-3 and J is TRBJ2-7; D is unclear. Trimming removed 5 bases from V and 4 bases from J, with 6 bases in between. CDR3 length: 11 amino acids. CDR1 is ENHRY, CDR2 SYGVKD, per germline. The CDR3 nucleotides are TGTGCCATCAGTCAACATTACGAGCAGTACTTC. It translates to CAISQHYEQYF.

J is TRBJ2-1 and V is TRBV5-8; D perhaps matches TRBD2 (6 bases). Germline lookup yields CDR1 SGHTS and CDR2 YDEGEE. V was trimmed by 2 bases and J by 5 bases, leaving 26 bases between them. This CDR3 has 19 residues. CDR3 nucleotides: TGTGCCAGCAGCTTTATTATTACTAGCTGGGGGGAAGCTAACAATGAGCAGTTCTTC. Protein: CASSFIITSWGEANNEQFF.

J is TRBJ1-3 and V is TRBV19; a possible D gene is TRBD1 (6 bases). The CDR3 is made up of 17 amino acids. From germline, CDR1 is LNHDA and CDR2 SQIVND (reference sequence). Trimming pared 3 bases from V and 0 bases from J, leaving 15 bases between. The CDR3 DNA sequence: TGTGCCAGTAGTATTTACCCCGGGACAAACTCTGGAAACACCATATATTTT. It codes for CASSIYPGTNSGNTIYF.

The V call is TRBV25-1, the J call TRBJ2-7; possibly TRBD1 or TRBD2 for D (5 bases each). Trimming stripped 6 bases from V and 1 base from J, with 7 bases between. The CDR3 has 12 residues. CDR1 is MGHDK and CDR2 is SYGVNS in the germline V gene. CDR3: CASSGTSYEQYF. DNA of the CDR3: TGTGCCAGCAGCGGGACGTCCTACGAGCAGTACTTC.

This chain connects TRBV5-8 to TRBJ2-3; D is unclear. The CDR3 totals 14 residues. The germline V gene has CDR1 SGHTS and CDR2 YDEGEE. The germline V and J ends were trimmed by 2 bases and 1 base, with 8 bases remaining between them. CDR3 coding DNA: TGTGCCAGCAGCTTTTCGCTTGGCACAGATACGCAGTATTTT. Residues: CASSFSLGTDTQYF.

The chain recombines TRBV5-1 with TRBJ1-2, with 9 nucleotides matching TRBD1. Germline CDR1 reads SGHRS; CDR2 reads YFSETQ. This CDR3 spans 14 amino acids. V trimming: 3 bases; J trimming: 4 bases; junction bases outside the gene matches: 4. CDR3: CASSSKTGGYGYTF. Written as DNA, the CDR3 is TGCGCCAGCAGCTCCAAGACAGGGGGCTATGGCTACACCTTC.

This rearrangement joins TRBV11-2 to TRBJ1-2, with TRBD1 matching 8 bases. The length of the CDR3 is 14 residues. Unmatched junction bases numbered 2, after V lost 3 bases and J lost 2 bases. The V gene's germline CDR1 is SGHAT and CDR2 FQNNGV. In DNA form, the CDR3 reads TGTGCCAGCAGCTTTCAGGGGGCCAACTATGGCTACACCTTC. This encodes CASSFQGANYGYTF. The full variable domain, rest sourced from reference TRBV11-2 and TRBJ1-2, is EAGVAQSPRYKIIEKRQSVAFWCNPISGHATLYWYQQILGQGPKLLIQFQNNGVVDDSQLPKDRFSAERLKGVDSTLKIQPAKLEDSAVYLCASSFQGANYGYTFGSGTRLTVV.

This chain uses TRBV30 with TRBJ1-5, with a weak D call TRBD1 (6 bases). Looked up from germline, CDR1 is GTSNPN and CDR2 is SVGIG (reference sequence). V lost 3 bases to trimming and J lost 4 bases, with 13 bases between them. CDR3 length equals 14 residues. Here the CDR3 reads CAWRVRGGNQPQHF. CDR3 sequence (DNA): TGTGCCTGGAGGGTTAGAGGGGGAAATCAGCCCCAGCATTTT.

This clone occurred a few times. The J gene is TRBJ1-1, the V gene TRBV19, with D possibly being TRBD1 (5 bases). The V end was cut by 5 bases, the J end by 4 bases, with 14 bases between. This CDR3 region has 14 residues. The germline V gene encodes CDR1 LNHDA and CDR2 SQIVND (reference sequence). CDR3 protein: CASSLTGGGTEAFF. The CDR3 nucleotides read TGTGCCAGTAGTCTAACAGGTGGGGGCACTGAAGCTTTCTTT.

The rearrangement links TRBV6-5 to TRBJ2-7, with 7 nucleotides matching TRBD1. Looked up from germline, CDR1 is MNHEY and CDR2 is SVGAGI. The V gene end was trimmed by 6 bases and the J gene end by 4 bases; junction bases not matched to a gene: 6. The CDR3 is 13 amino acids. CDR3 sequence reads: CASRIGQAYEQYF. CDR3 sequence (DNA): TGTGCCAGCAGGATCGGACAGGCGTACGAGCAGTACTTC.

For the CDR3, the DNA is TGTGCCAGCAGCCCCCCGGGGCCCCAACATTATGGCTACACCTTC. Translating gives CASSPPGPQHYGYTF. V and J are TRBV25-1 and TRBJ1-2; D might be TRBD1 (5 bases). The V end was cut by 6 bases, the J end by 5 bases, with 19 bases between. Germline lookup yields CDR1 MGHDK and CDR2 SYGVNS. CDR3 length equals 15 residues.

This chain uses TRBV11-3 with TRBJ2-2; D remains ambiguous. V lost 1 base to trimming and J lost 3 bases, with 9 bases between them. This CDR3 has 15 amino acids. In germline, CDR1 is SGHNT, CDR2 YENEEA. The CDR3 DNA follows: TGTGCCAGCAGCTTAGTCGGGCTAGACACCGGGGAGCTGTTTTTT. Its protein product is CASSLVGLDTGELFF. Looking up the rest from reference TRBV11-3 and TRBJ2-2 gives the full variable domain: EAGVVQSPRYKIIEKKQPVAFWCNPISGHNTLYWYLQNLGQGPELLIRYENEEAVDDSQLPKDRFSAERLKGVDSTLKIQPAELGDSAVYLCASSLVGLDTGELFFGEGSRLTVL.

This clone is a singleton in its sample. The CDR3 is CASSRQGNQPQHF. For the CDR3, the DNA is TGTGCCAGCAGTCGACAGGGGAATCAGCCCCAGCATTTT. This chain links TRBV6-1 with TRBJ1-5; TRBD1 aligns across 8 bases. After removal of 5 bases from V and 4 bases from J, the junction contained 1 base not matched to a gene. Germline V gene lookup returns CDR1 MNHNS and CDR2 SASEGT. This CDR3 comprises 13 residues.

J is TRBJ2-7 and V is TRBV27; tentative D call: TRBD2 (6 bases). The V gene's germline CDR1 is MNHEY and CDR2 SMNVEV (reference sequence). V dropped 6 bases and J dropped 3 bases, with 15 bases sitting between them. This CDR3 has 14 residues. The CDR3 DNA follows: TGTGCCAGCAGGGGAAGCGGGCGCGGCTACGAGCAGTACTTC. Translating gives CASRGSGRGYEQYF.

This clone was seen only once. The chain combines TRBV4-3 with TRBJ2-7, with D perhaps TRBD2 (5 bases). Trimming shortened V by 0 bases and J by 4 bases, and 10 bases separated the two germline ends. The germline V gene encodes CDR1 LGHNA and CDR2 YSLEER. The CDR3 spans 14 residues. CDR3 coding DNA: TGCGCCAGCAGCCAAGAAACTAGAGGGTACGAGCAGTACTTC. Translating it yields CASSQETRGYEQYF.